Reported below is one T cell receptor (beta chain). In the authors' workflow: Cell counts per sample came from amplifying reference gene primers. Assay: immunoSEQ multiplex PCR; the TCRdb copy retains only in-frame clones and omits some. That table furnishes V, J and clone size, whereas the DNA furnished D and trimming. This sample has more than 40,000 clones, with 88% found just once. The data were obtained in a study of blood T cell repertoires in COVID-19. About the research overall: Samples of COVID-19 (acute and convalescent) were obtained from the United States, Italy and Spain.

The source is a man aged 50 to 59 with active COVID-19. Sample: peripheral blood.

The CDR3 reads CASKVSRDQPQHF. In nucleotides, the CDR3 is TGTGCCAGCAAGGTCTCCCGGGATCAGCCCCAGCATTTT. The J gene is TRBJ1-5, the V gene TRBV12-3 or TRBV12-4, with no clear D. The CDR3 length is 13 residues. V lost 7 bases to trimming and J lost 5 bases, with 12 bases between them.